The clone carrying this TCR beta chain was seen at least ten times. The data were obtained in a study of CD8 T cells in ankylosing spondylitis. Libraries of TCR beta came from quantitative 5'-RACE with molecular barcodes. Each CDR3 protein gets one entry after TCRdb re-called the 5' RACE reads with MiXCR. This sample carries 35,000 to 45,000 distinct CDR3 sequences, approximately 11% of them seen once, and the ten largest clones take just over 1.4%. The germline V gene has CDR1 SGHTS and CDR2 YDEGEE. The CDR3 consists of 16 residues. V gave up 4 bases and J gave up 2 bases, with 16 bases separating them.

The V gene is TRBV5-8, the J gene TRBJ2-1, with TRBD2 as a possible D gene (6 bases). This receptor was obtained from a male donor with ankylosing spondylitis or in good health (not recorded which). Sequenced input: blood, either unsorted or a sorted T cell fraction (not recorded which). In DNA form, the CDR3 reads TGTGCCAGCAGCCCCCTTGGAGGGGTCCCCTACAATGAGCAGTTCTTC. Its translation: CASSPLGGVPYNEQFF.